At least ten counts were recorded for the clone carrying this T cell receptor (beta chain). This beta chain is an unintended read in a library built for alpha chains; its size means little. Germline assignment: CDR1 MNHEY and CDR2 SMNVEV (reference sequence). This CDR3 is built from 13 residues. V was shortened by 5 bases and J by 1 base, with 8 bases between the two germline ends. Specified time point: sample taken at primary tumor resection. Sequencing covered unsorted whole RNA taken from tumor, nontumor lung or frozen PBMC. The data are from a study of spatial heterogeneity in lung cancer. Study information: The study consistently detected more beta-chain than alpha-chain sequences. In the raw reads, each unique TCR and UMI combination was present more than ten times on average.

Unique molecular identifiers tagged every individual TCR cDNA molecule. In TCRdb, the 5' RACE reads were re-called with MiXCR into one record per CDR3 protein. The sample has under 4,000 distinct CDR3 sequences, 3% to 4% seen once. The sample in question was lung tissue, obtained at surgery. The receptor was isolated from a human donor with early-stage non-small cell lung cancer. This chain links TRBV27 with TRBJ1-1; D gene ambiguous. This CDR3 is CASSLASNTEAFF. CDR3 nucleotides: TGTGCCAGCAGTCTGGCCTCGAACACTGAAGCTTTCTTT.